One TCR beta chain is described in this entry. With 3 bases removed from V and 8 bases from J, the gap between germline ends came to 19 bases. This CDR3 is 16 amino acids long. CDR1 and CDR2 (germline): SGHAT, FQNNGV. Recovered participants had two consecutive negative NP/OP PCR tests, healthcare professional clearance, or symptom resolution. The data derive from a study of blood T cell repertoires in COVID-19. Whole-study context: In each case, the material was cDNA or gDNA derived from T cells, B-cell-depleted T cells, or PBMCs.

As originally analysed: Researchers report that nucleated cell counts were estimated from reference gene primer amplification. The method was immunoSEQ multiplex PCR; TCRdb's version includes in-frame clones alone and lacks a portion of them. V and J calls and clone size are as listed in that table; D and trimming were resolved from the DNA. The data show a few hundred thousand clones, roughly 80% seen once. This sequence originates from a woman between 50 and 59 years old who had recovered from COVID-19. This rearrangement joins TRBV11-2 to TRBJ1-4, with D possibly TRBD1 on 5 matching bases. What was sequenced was PBMCs or T cells enriched from blood (not recorded which). As DNA, the CDR3 is TGTGCCAGCAGCTTCTTGTTGAACGGGGAGGGGGAAAAACTGTTTTTT. It codes for CASSFLLNGEGEKLFF.